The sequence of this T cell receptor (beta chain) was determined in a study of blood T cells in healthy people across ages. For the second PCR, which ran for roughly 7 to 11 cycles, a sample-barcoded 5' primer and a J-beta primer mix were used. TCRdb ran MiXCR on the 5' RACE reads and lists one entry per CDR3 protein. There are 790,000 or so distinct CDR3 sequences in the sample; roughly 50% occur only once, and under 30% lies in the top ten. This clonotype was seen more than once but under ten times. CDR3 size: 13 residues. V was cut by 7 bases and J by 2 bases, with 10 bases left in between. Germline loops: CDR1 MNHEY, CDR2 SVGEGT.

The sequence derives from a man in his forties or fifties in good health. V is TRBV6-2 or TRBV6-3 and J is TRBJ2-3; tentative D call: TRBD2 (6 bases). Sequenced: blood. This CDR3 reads CASTGRNTDTQYF. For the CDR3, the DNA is TGTGCCAGCACTGGGAGGAACACAGATACGCAGTATTTT.